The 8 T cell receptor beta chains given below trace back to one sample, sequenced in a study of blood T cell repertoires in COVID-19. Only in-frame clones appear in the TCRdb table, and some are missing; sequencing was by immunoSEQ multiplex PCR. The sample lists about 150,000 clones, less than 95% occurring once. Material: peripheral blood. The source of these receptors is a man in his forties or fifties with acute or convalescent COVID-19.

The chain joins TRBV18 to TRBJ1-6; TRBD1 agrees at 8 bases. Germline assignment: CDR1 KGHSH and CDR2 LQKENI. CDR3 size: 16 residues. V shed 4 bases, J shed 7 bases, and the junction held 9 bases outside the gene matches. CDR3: CASSLNWDRFNSPLHF. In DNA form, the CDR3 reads TGTGCCAGCTCACTGAACTGGGACAGGTTCAATTCACCCCTCCACTTT. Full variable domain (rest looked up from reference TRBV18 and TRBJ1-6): NAGVMQNPRHLVRRRGQEARLRCSPMKGHSHVYWYRQLPEEGLKFMVYLQKENIIDESGMPKERFSAEFPKEGPSILRIQQVVRGDSAAYFCASSLNWDRFNSPLHFGNGTRLTVT.

Here the CDR3 DNA reads TGTGCCAGCAGCCTAAAAGGGGGGGGACTGGAGACCCAGTACTTC. Amino acids: CASSLKGGGLETQYF. This chain links TRBV3-1 (or the pseudogene TRBV3-2) with TRBJ2-5, with D perhaps matching TRBD2 (7 bases). Germline V gene sequence: CDR1 LGHDT, CDR2 YNNKEL (reference sequence). Trimming stripped 4 bases from V and 5 bases from J, with 17 bases between. The CDR3 loop spans 15 amino acids.

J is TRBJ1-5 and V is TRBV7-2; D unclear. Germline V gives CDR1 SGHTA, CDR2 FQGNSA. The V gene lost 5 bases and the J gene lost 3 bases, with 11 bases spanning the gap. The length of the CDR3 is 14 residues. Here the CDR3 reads CASSPTGYNQPQHF. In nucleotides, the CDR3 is TGTGCCAGCAGCCCCACCGGGTACAATCAGCCCCAGCATTTT.

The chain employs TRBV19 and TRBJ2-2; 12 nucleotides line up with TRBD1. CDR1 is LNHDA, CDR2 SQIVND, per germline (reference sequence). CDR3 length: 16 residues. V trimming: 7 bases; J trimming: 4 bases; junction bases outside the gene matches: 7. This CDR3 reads CASNPGQGASTGELFF. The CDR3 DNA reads TGTGCCAGTAACCCGGGACAGGGGGCGAGCACCGGGGAGCTGTTTTTT. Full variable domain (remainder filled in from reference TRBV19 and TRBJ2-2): DGGITQSPKYLFRKEGQNVTLSCEQNLNHDAMYWYRQDPGQGLRLIYYSQIVNDFQKGDIAEGYSVSREKKESFPLTVTSAQKNPTAFYLCASNPGQGASTGELFFGEGSRLTVL.

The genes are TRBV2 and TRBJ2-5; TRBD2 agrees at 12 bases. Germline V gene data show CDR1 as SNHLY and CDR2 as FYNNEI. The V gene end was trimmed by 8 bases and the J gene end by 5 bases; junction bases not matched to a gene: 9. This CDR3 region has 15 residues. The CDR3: CASSTTSGSYETQYF. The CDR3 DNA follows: TGTGCCAGCTCCACGACTAGCGGGAGCTATGAGACCCAGTACTTC. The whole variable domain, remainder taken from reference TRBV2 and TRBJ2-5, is EPEVTQTPSHQVTQMGQEVILRCVPISNHLYFYWYRQILGQKVEFLVSFYNNEISEKSEIFDDQFSVERPDGSNFTLKIRSTKLEDSAMYFCASSTTSGSYETQYFGPGTRLLVL.

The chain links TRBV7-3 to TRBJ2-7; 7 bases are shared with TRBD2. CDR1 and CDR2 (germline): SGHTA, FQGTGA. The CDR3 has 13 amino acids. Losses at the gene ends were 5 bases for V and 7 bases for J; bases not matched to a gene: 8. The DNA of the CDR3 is TGTGCCAGCAGCCGGGACTGGGAGGGGGAGCAGTACTTC. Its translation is CASSRDWEGEQYF.

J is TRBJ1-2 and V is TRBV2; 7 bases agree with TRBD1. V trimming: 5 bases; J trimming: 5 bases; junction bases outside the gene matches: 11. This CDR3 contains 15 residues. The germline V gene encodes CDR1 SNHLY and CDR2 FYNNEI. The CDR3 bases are TGTGCCAGCAGTTCACAGGGGAAGGGGGAGTATGGCTACACCTTC. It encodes CASSSQGKGEYGYTF.

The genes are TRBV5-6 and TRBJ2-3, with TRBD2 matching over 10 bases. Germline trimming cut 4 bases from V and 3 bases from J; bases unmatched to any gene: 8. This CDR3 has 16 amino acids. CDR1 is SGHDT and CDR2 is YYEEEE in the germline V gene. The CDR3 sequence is CASSLRTSGFTDTQYF. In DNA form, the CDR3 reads TGTGCCAGCAGCCTACGGACTAGCGGTTTTACAGATACGCAGTATTTT.